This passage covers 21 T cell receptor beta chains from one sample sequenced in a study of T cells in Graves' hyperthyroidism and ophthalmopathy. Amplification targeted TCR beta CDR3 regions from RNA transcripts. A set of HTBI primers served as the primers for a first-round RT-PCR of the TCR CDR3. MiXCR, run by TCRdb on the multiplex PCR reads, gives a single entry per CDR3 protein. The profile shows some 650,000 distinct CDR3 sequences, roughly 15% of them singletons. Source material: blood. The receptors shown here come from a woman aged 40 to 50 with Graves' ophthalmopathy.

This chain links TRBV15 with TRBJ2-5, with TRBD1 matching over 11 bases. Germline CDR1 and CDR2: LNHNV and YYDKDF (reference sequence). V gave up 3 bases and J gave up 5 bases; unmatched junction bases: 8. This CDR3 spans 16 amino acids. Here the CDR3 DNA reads TGTGCCACCAGCAGCCGGACAGGGGGCGTGTGGGAGACCCAGTACTTC. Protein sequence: CATSSRTGGVWETQYF.

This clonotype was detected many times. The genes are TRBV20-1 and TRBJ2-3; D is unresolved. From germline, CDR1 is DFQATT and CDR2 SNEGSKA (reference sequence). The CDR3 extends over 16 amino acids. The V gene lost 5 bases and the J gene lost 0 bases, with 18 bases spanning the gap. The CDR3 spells CSAESGNPSSTDTQYF. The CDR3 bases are TGCAGTGCTGAGAGTGGCAATCCCTCAAGCACAGATACGCAGTATTTT.

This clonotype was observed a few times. Here the CDR3 reads CASSLGQGISYEQYF. CDR3 nucleotide sequence: TGTGCCAGCAGCCTTGGACAGGGGATTTCCTACGAGCAGTACTTC. J is TRBJ2-7 and V is TRBV28; 9 nucleotides align to TRBD1. The V gene end was trimmed by 6 bases and the J gene end by 1 base; junction bases not matched to a gene: 7. This CDR3 comprises 15 residues. Germline CDR1 MDHEN, CDR2 SYDVKM.

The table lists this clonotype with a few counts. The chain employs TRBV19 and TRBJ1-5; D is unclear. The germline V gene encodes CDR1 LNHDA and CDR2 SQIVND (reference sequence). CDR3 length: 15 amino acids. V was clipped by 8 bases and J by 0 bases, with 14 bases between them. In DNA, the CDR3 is TGTGCCAGTGGTAAGGGCAAAACTAGCAATCAGCCCCAGCATTTT. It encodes CASGKGKTSNQPQHF.

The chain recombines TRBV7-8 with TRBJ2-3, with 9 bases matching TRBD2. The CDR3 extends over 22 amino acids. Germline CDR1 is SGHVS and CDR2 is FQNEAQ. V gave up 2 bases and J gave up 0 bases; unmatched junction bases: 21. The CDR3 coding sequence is TGTGCCAGCAGCTTATTTTATGGGACTAGCTTTCCTACGAGAACTAGCACAGATACGCAGTATTTT. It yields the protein CASSLFYGTSFPTRTSTDTQYF.

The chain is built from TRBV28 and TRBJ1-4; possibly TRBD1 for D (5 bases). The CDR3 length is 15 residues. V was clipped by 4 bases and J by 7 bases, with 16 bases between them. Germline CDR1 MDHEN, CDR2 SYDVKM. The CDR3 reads CASSYTSQGSEKLFF. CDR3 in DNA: TGTGCCAGCAGTTACACTAGCCAGGGAAGTGAAAAACTGTTTTTT. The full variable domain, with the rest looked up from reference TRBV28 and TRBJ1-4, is DVKVTQSSRYLVKRTGEKVFLECVQDMDHENMFWYRQDPGLGLRLIYFSYDVKMKEKGDIPEGYSVSREKKERFSLILESASTNQTSMYLCASSYTSQGSEKLFFGSGTQLSVL.

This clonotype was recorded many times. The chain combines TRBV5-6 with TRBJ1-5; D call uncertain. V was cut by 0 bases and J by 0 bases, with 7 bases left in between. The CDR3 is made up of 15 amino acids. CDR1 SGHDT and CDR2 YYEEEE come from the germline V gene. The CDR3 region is CASSLVSLSNQPQHF. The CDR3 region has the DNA TGTGCCAGCAGCTTGGTAAGCCTTAGCAATCAGCCCCAGCATTTT.

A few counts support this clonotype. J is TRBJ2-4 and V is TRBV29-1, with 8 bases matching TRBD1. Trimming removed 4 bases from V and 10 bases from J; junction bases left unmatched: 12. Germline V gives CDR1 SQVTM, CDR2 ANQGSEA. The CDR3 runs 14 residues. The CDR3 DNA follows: TGCAGCGTTGTAACTACAGGGGGTCGTTCAATTCAGTACTTC. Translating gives CSVVTTGGRSIQYF.

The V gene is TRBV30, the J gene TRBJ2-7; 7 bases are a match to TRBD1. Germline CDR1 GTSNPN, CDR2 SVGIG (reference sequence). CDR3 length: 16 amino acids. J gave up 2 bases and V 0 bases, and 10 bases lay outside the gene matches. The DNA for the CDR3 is TGTGCCTGGAGTGTTTTGTGGGGACAGACCACCTACGAGCAGTACTTC. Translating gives CAWSVLWGQTTYEQYF.

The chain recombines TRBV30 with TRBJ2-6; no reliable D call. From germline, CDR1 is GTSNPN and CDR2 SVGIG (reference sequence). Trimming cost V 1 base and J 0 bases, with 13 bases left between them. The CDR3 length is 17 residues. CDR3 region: CAWSGQYSLSGANVLTF. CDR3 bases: TGTGCCTGGAGTGGTCAGTACTCCCTCTCTGGGGCCAACGTCCTGACTTTC.

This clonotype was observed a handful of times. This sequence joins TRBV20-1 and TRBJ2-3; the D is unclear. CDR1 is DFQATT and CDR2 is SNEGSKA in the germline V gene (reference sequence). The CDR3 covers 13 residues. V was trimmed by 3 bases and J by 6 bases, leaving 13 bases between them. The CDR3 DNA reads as TGCAGTGCTAGCGGTTCGTTGGCGGATACGCAGTATTTT. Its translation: CSASGSLADTQYF.

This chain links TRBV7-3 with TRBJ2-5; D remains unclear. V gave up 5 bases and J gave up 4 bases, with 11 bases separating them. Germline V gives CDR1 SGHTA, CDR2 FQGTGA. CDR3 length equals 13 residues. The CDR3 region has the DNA TGTGCCAGCAGCCTCTCAACGGGAGAGACCCAGTACTTC. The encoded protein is CASSLSTGETQYF.

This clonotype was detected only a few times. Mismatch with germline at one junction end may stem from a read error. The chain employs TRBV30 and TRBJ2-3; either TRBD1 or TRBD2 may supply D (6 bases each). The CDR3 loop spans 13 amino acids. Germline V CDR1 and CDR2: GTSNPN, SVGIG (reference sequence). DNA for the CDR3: TGTGCCTGGGCGGTGGGGGGCACAGGTACGCAGTATTTT. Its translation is CAWAVGGTGTQYF.

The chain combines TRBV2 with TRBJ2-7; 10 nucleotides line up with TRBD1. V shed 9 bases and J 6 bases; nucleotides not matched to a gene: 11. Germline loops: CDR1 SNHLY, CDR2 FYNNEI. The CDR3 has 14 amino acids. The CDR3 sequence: CASMSGTGDLEQYF. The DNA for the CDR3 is TGTGCCAGTATGTCCGGGACAGGGGACCTCGAGCAGTACTTC.

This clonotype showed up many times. The CDR3 sequence is CASSQDAGTPNNEQFF. The DNA for the CDR3 is TGTGCCAGCAGCCAAGATGCCGGGACACCGAACAATGAGCAGTTCTTC. This rearrangement joins TRBV3-1 to TRBJ2-1; tentative D call: TRBD1 (6 bases). CDR1 is LGHDT and CDR2 is YNNKEL in the germline V gene (reference sequence). This CDR3 is 16 amino acids long. Deletions cut 0 bases from V and 5 bases from J, with 14 bases between.

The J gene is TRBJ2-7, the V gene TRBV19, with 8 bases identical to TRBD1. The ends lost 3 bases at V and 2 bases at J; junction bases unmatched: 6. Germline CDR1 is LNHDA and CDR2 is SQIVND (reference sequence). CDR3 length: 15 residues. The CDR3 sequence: CASSMVTGGPYEQYF. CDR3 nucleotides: TGTGCCAGTAGTATGGTAACAGGGGGGCCCTACGAGCAGTACTTC. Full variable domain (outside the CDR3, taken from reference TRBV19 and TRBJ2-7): DGGITQSPKYLFRKEGQNVTLSCEQNLNHDAMYWYRQDPGQGLRLIYYSQIVNDFQKGDIAEGYSVSREKKESFPLTVTSAQKNPTAFYLCASSMVTGGPYEQYFGPGTRLTVT.

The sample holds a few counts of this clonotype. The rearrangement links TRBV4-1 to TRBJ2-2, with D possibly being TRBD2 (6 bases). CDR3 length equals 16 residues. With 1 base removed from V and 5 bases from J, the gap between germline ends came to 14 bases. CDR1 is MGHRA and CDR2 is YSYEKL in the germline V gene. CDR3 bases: TGCGCCAGCAGCCAAGCTATAGGGGAGGTGACCGGGGAGCTGTTTTTT. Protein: CASSQAIGEVTGELFF.

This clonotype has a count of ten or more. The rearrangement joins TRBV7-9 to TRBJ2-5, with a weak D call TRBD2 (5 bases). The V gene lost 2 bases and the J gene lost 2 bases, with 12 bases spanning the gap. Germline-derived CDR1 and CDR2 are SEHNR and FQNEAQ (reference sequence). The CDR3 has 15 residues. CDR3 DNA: TGTGCCAGCAGCTTATTCGGACCGGGACAAGAGACCCAGTACTTC. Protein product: CASSLFGPGQETQYF. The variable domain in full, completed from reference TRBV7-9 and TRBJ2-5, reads DTGVSQNPRHKITKRGQNVTFRCDPISEHNRLYWYRQTLGQGPEFLTYFQNEAQLEKSRLLSDRFSAERPKGSFSTLEIQRTEQGDSAMYLCASSLFGPGQETQYFGPGTRLLVL.

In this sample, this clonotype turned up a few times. The CDR3 spells CASSTSGTGANVLTF. DNA of the CDR3: TGCGCCAGCAGCACCTCAGGGACTGGGGCCAACGTCCTGACTTTC. The V gene is TRBV5-1, the J gene TRBJ2-6, with D possibly being TRBD1 (5 bases). Germline-derived CDR1 and CDR2 are SGHRS and YFSETQ. The CDR3 sequence is 15 residues long. Trimming removed 4 bases at V and 2 bases at J, with 10 bases between. Based on the CDR3 plus reference TRBV5-1 and TRBJ2-6, the full variable domain is KAGVTQTPRYLIKTRGQQVTLSCSPISGHRSVSWYQQTPGQGLQFLFEYFSETQRNKGNFPGRFSGRQFSNSRSEMNVSTLELGDSALYLCASSTSGTGANVLTFGAGSRLTVL.

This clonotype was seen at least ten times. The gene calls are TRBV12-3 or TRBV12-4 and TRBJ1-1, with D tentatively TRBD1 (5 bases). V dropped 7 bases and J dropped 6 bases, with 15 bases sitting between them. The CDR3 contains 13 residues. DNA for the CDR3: TGTGCCAGCACCCAGGGCAGGGAAGCTGAAGCTTTCTTT. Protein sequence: CASTQGREAEAFF.

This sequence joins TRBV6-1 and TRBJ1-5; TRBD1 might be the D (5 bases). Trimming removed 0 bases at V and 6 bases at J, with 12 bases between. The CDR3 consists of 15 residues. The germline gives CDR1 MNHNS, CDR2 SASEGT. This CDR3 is CASSEAPGASQPQHF. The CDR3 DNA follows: TGTGCCAGCAGTGAAGCGCCTGGGGCGAGTCAGCCCCAGCATTTT.